The 25 T cell receptor beta chains below come from one sample, sequenced in a study of T-cell reconstitution after alpha-beta-depleted transplantation in children. Using unique molecular identifiers, the investigators prepared the TCRbeta library. TCRdb used MiXCR to reprocess the PCR reads, holding one entry per CDR3 protein. The sample contains a few hundred thousand distinct CDR3 sequences, around two fifths of which appear only once. Sequences were derived from PBMCs, sampled before TCRalphabeta/CD19-depleted stem cell transplant. All receptors come from a girl aged 2 to 10 with aplastic anemia, due to receive a stem cell transplant.

This clonotype came up a few times. This chain links TRBV20-1 with TRBJ2-7, with 8 bases aligning to TRBD2. J gave up 4 bases and V 5 bases, and 10 bases lay outside the gene matches. The CDR3 runs to 14 residues. Germline V lookup: CDR1 DFQATT, CDR2 SNEGSKA (reference sequence). CDR3 region: CSAQGAGGFYEQYF. Here the CDR3 DNA reads TGCAGTGCTCAAGGGGCGGGGGGATTTTACGAGCAGTACTTC.

This clonotype was seen a handful of times. The chain carries TRBV12-3 or TRBV12-4 and TRBJ1-1; TRBD1 might be the D (6 bases). V dropped 5 bases and J dropped 0 bases, with 10 bases sitting between them. The CDR3 consists of 14 residues. CDR3 region: CASSIGTLNTEAFF. CDR3 nucleotides: TGTGCCAGCAGTATTGGGACATTGAACACTGAAGCTTTCTTT.

The chain uses TRBV7-2 and TRBJ2-3; 10 bases fit TRBD2. Unmatched junction bases numbered 9, after V lost 5 bases and J lost 4 bases. Germline CDR1 reads SGHTA; CDR2 reads FQGNSA. The CDR3 is made up of 16 amino acids. As DNA, the CDR3 is TGTGCCAGCAGCCCACCGGGACTAGCGATCGCAGATACGCAGTATTTT. Protein sequence: CASSPPGLAIADTQYF.

A note on this clonotype: A clone one base away is much larger, so this may be a read error. The rearrangement uses TRBV20-1 and TRBJ2-3; D is ambiguous. The V end lost 3 bases, the J end lost 8 bases, and 15 bases lay between the germline ends. Germline V gene data show CDR1 as DFQATT and CDR2 as SNEGSKA (reference sequence). The CDR3 contains 13 residues. CDR3 sequence reads: CSASYRPSVTQYF. The DNA for the CDR3 is TGCAGTGCTAGTTATCGGCCCTCAGTTACGCAGTATTTT.

About this clonotype: No conserved phenylalanine or tryptophan ends this CDR3, so it is likely a read error. CDR3 coding DNA: TGTGCCAGCTCGGGGGGCGGGATTAGGCAGTTCTAC. Translation: CASSGGGIRQFY. The V and J genes are TRBV6-5 and TRBJ2-1, with a possible D match to TRBD2 (7 bases). V lost 8 bases and J 12 bases, leaving 17 bases between the germline ends. CDR1 is MNHEY and CDR2 is SVGAGI in the germline V gene. The length of the CDR3 is 12 residues.

The chain has TRBV7-6 and TRBJ2-3, with unresolved D. Looked up from germline, CDR1 is SGHVS and CDR2 is FNYEAQ. This CDR3 comprises 14 residues. V lost 1 base and J lost 4, with 9 bases in between. For the CDR3, the DNA is TGTGCCAGCAGCTTAGAAGCCGTGCCAGATACGCAGTATTTT. This translates into CASSLEAVPDTQYF.

This clonotype was counted between two and nine times. This chain links TRBV6-2 or TRBV6-3 with TRBJ2-1; 13 bases are a match to TRBD2. Germline trimming cut 5 bases from V and 5 bases from J; bases unmatched to any gene: 3. CDR3 length: 15 residues. Germline loops: CDR1 MNHEY, CDR2 SVGEGT. This CDR3 is CASSRGLAGNNEQFF. In DNA form, the CDR3 reads TGTGCCAGCAGTCGGGGACTAGCGGGAAACAATGAGCAGTTCTTC.

J is TRBJ2-1 and V is TRBV4-3; 11 nucleotides agree with TRBD2. The CDR3 has 18 residues. After removal of 6 bases from V and 3 bases from J, the junction contained 13 bases not matched to a gene. CDR1 is LGHNA and CDR2 is YSLEER in the germline V gene. CDR3 in amino acids: CASRHTFPTSGIYNEQFF. The CDR3 DNA is TGCGCCAGCAGGCACACCTTTCCGACTAGCGGGATCTACAATGAGCAGTTCTTC.

The sample holds many counts of this clonotype. The V call is TRBV10-1, the J call TRBJ2-2; TRBD1 is a possible D gene (6 bases). The CDR3 has 14 amino acids. CDR1 and CDR2 from the germline V gene are WNHNN and SYGVQD (reference sequence). Trimming left V 3 bases short and J 3 bases short, with 8 bases between. DNA of the CDR3: TGCGCCAGCAGTGAACAGGGTTACACCGGGGAGCTGTTTTTT. Protein sequence: CASSEQGYTGELFF.

This clonotype was found a few times. The gene calls are TRBV7-2 and TRBJ2-2, with no clear D. Trimming removed 2 bases at V and 2 bases at J, with 6 bases between. Germline CDR1 is SGHTA and CDR2 is FQGNSA. The CDR3 contains 14 residues. CDR3 loop: CASSLHINTGELFF. CDR3 nucleotide sequence: TGTGCCAGCAGCTTACATATTAACACCGGGGAGCTGTTTTTT.

The V and J genes are TRBV30 and TRBJ1-4; possible D gene TRBD1, 5 bases. The germline V gene has CDR1 GTSNPN and CDR2 SVGIG (reference sequence). The CDR3 covers 15 residues. The germline V and J ends were trimmed by 1 base and 7 bases, with 16 bases remaining between them. DNA for the CDR3: TGTGCCTGGAGTGGCGGGACTTTCATCGGTGAAAAACTGTTTTTT. Its translation is CAWSGGTFIGEKLFF.

The gene calls are TRBV12-3 or TRBV12-4 and TRBJ2-7, with D hard to call. CDR3 length: 16 amino acids. The V end was cut by 4 bases, the J end by 2 bases, with 18 bases between. The CDR3: CASSSPNQRGTYEQYF. The CDR3 DNA reads as TGTGCCAGCAGTTCCCCCAATCAGCGCGGTACCTACGAGCAGTACTTC.

This clonotype was seen only a few times. The V and J genes are TRBV11-2 and TRBJ2-7; no clear D. The CDR3 has 12 residues. V was pared by 5 bases and J by 9 bases, with 14 bases between. CDR1 SGHAT and CDR2 FQNNGV come from the germline V gene. The CDR3 sequence: CASSPSQHGQYF. CDR3 nucleotide sequence: TGTGCCAGCAGCCCCTCTCAACACGGGCAGTACTTC. Using reference TRBV11-2 and TRBJ2-7 for the parts outside the CDR3, the full variable domain is EAGVAQSPRYKIIEKRQSVAFWCNPISGHATLYWYQQILGQGPKLLIQFQNNGVVDDSQLPKDRFSAERLKGVDSTLKIQPAKLEDSAVYLCASSPSQHGQYFGPGTRLTVT.

The chain couples TRBV6-1 to TRBJ2-2; D gene unclear. Trimming took off 8 bases at V and 3 bases at J, with 16 bases between the two ends. The CDR3 runs 15 residues. The germline V gene has CDR1 MNHNS and CDR2 SASEGT. CDR3 in amino acids: CASYSPRSHTGELFF. DNA for the CDR3: TGTGCCAGCTACTCCCCCCGGAGCCACACCGGGGAGCTGTTTTTT.

At least ten counts were recorded for this clonotype. The chain employs TRBV5-6 and TRBJ2-5; D gene ambiguous. Germline CDR1 is SGHDT and CDR2 is YYEEEE. Deletions cut 3 bases from V and 1 base from J, with 16 bases between. The CDR3 contains 16 residues. The CDR3 here is CASSSAYFGTQETQYF. CDR3 DNA sequence: TGTGCCAGCAGCTCCGCTTATTTCGGAACCCAAGAGACCCAGTACTTC.

This sequence joins TRBV27 and TRBJ2-3; 9 nucleotides line up with TRBD1. CDR3 length: 17 residues. Germline V gene data show CDR1 as MNHEY and CDR2 as SMNVEV (reference sequence). J was trimmed by 4 bases and V by 3 bases; bases with no gene match: 11. CDR3 in DNA: TGTGCCAGCAGTTTCTGGGGACAGGGAGACGGTGCAGATACGCAGTATTTT. Protein product: CASSFWGQGDGADTQYF.

This clonotype was recorded a few times. J is TRBJ1-5 and V is TRBV6-5, with no clear D. CDR1 MNHEY and CDR2 SVGAGI come from the germline V gene. Trimming shortened V by 6 bases and J by 8 bases, and 8 bases separated the two germline ends. The CDR3 consists of 11 residues. The CDR3 nucleotides are TGTGCCAGCAGGTCTGGGGAGCCCCAGCATTTT. Translation gives CASRSGEPQHF.

V gene TRBV12-3 or TRBV12-4 combines with J gene TRBJ2-2, with 7 bases identical to TRBD1. Losses at the gene ends were 6 bases for V and 5 bases for J; bases not matched to a gene: 9. The CDR3 is made up of 15 amino acids. Written as DNA, the CDR3 is TGTGCCAGCAGCCTTGACAGGGCAAGAACCGGGGAGCTGTTTTTT. Protein product: CASSLDRARTGELFF.

This clonotype was observed many times. CDR3 loop: CASVRNTGELFF. In DNA, the CDR3 is TGTGCCAGCGTACGGAACACCGGGGAGCTGTTTTTT. V and J are TRBV6-6 and TRBJ2-2, with D unresolved. Germline assignment: CDR1 MNHNY and CDR2 SVGAGI (reference sequence). Trimming took off 8 bases at V and 1 base at J, with 5 bases between the two ends. The CDR3 sequence is 12 residues long.

This clonotype was detected a few times. V is TRBV24-1 and J is TRBJ2-6; D gene uncertain. Germline V gene sequence: CDR1 KGHDR, CDR2 SFDVKD. V was clipped by 7 bases and J by 0 bases, with 12 bases between them. This CDR3 comprises 16 residues. The CDR3 protein is CATSGRLISGANVLTF. DNA of the CDR3: TGTGCCACCAGCGGACGTTTGATCTCTGGGGCCAACGTCCTGACTTTC.

This clonotype was recorded at least ten times. This chain links TRBV12-3 or TRBV12-4 with TRBJ1-2, with D hard to call. The germline V and J ends were trimmed by 6 bases and 8 bases, with 22 bases remaining between them. This CDR3 is 15 amino acids long. Written as DNA, the CDR3 is TGTGCCAGCAGCCCAGGAAATGGACTTGAAGCCGGCTACACCTTC. It specifies CASSPGNGLEAGYTF.

The V gene is TRBV10-3, the J gene TRBJ2-4, with 8 nucleotides matching TRBD2. Germline V CDR1 and CDR2: ENHRY, SYGVKD. This CDR3 is 20 amino acids long. With V trimmed by 3 bases and J by 0 bases, 16 bases remained unmatched. The chain's CDR3 is CAISETGAGGAVGAKNIQYF. The CDR3 nucleotides are TGTGCCATCAGTGAAACTGGTGCCGGGGGGGCCGTTGGAGCCAAAAACATTCAGTACTTC.

This clonotype has only one observation. The V and J genes are TRBV12-3 or TRBV12-4 and TRBJ2-1; 12 nucleotides match TRBD2. The V segment lost 7 bases and the J segment 0 bases; nucleotides outside the gene matches: 4. CDR3 length: 16 amino acids. This CDR3 is CASKLAGGLSYNEQFF. The CDR3 DNA reads as TGTGCCAGCAAACTAGCGGGAGGCCTCTCCTACAATGAGCAGTTCTTC.

This chain links TRBV5-1 with TRBJ2-1; the match to TRBD2 covers 8 bases. The CDR3 loop spans 14 amino acids. J was trimmed by 7 bases and V by 2 bases; bases with no gene match: 5. Germline CDR1 SGHRS, CDR2 YFSETQ. As DNA, the CDR3 is TGCGCCAGCAGCTTCGGGGGGGCCTTGAATGAGCAGTTCTTC. Residues: CASSFGGALNEQFF.

This clonotype was found many times. The rearrangement links TRBV20-1 to TRBJ2-3, with D tentatively TRBD2 (6 bases). The V gene lost 6 bases and the J gene lost 2 bases, with 18 bases spanning the gap. This CDR3 is built from 15 residues. The germline gives CDR1 DFQATT, CDR2 SNEGSKA (reference sequence). CDR3 nucleotide sequence: TGCAGTGCAACGCGAAGGGGAGGCTACACAGATACGCAGTATTTT. This codes for CSATRRGGYTDTQYF.